This T cell receptor beta chain was sequenced in a study of shared clonotypes between healthy human individuals. The CDR3 runs 13 residues. J was trimmed by 2 bases and V by 3 bases; bases with no gene match: 1. From germline, CDR1 is SGHDT and CDR2 YYEEEE. Assay execution took place at the deep level. Only in-frame clones appear in the TCRdb table, and some are missing; sequencing was by immunoSEQ multiplex PCR. The data show roughly 500,000 clones, 79% seen once. A remark on this clone: A much larger clone differs from this one at a single base, so this may be a read error.

Material for sequencing was PBMCs. This receptor was taken from a woman aged 40 to 49 in good health. Some clones in this sample may be carry-over from other donors' samples. The rearrangement uses TRBV5-6 and TRBJ1-2; the match to TRBD1 covers 7 bases. CDR3 sequence: CASSWGQNYGYTF. The CDR3 DNA reads as TGTGCCAGCAGCTGGGGACAGAACTATGGCTACACCTTC.